Listed here are 2 T cell receptor beta chains from one sample, sequenced in a study of blood T cell repertoires in COVID-19. Data came from immunoSEQ multiplex PCR; TCRdb stores just in-frame clones and leaves some out. The sample yields 140,000 to 150,000 clones, over 75% seen once. Source material: peripheral blood. These receptors originate from a woman aged 45-59 years with acute or convalescent COVID-19.

The chain combines TRBV11-3 with TRBJ2-1, with D possibly being TRBD1 (6 bases). V lost 1 base and J lost 2, with 9 bases in between. The CDR3 has 15 residues. CDR1 and CDR2 (germline): SGHNT, YENEEA. The CDR3 is CASSLGDTPYNEQFF. CDR3 in DNA: TGTGCCAGCAGCTTAGGGGACACCCCCTACAATGAGCAGTTCTTC.

The V and J genes are TRBV1 and TRBJ2-5; the table's D call of TRBD2 was not tested on the DNA. TRBV1 is recorded as a pseudogene. This CDR3 has 15 residues. Written as DNA, the CDR3 is TGCACCAGCAGCCAAGACGGGGGGGTCCAAGAGACCCAGTACTTC. It is translated as CTSSQDGGVQETQYF.